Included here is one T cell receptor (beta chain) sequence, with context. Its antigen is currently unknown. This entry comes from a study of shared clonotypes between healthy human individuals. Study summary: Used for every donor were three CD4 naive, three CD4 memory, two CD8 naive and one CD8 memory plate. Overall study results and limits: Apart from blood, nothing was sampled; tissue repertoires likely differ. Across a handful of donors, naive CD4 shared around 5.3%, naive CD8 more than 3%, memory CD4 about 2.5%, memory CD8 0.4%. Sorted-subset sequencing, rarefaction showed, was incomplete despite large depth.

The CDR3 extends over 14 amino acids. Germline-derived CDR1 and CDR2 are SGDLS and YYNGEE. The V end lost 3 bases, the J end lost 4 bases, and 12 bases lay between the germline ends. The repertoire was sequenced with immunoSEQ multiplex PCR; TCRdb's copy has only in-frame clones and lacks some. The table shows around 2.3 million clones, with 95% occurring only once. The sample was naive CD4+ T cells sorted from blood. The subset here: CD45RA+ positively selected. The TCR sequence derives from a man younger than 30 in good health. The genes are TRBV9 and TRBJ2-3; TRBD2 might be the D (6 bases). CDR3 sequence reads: CASSDLTSSDTQYF. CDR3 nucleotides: TGTGCCAGCAGCGACCTGACTAGTTCAGATACGCAGTATTTT. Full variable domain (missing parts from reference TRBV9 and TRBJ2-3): DSGVTQTPKHLITATGQRVTLRCSPRSGDLSVYWYQQSLDQGLQFLIQYYNGEERAKGNILERFSAQQFPDLHSELNLSSLELGDSALYFCASSDLTSSDTQYFGPGTRLTVL.